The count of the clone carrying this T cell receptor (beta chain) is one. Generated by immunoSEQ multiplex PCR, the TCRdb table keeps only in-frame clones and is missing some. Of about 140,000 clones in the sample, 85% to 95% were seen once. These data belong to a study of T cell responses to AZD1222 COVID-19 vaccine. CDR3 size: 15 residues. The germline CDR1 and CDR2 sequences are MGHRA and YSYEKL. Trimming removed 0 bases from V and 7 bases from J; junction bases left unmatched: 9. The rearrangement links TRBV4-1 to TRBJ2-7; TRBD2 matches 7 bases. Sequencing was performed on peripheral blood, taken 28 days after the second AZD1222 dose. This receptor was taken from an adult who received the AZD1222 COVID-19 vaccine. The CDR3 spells CASSQDGGRLREQYF. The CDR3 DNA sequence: TGCGCCAGCAGCCAAGATGGCGGGAGATTGAGAGAGCAGTACTTC.